The 30 T cell receptor beta chains below were found in one sample sequenced in a study of regulatory T cells in long-lasting Graves disease. Time point described: persistent/refractory GD, antithyroid drugs over 5 years with positive TRAb. Researchers made the TCR library from RNA that was extracted from PBMCs. Both iRepertoire HTBI primers and Arm-PCR of CDR3 regions were used to build the TCR beta libraries. A single record per CDR3 protein comes from TCRdb applying MiXCR to the multiplex PCR reads. The sample shows 250,000 to 300,000 distinct CDR3 sequences, 22% of them seen only once. Sequences were derived from peripheral blood mononuclear cells (PBMCs), sampled when the disease was refractory, from a patient treated with antithyroid drugs. The source is a female donor with Graves disease.

This clonotype was detected only a few times. The chain couples TRBV20-1 to TRBJ2-1; 7 bases map to TRBD1. Germline CDR1 DFQATT, CDR2 SNEGSKA (reference sequence). Trimming at V came to 1 base and at J to 4 bases, leaving 10 bases not matched to a gene. This CDR3 spans 16 amino acids. CDR3 nucleotide sequence: TGCAGTGCTAGAGTCCCCGGCAGGGGGTTGTACAATGAGCAGTTCTTC. As protein: CSARVPGRGLYNEQFF.

This clonotype was detected only a few times. The chain combines TRBV7-2 with TRBJ2-7, with D perhaps assigned TRBD1 or TRBD2 (5 bases each). V lost 4 bases, J lost 5 bases, and 15 bases lay in between. CDR3 length: 14 residues. Germline V CDR1 and CDR2: SGHTA, FQGNSA. Here the CDR3 DNA reads TGTGCCAGCAGCTCTTCTGGGGGAGTCAACGAGCAGTACTTC. It encodes CASSSSGGVNEQYF.

This clonotype was detected ten times or more. The V call is TRBV7-8, the J call TRBJ2-7; 7 bases are shared with TRBD2. V was clipped by 2 bases and J by 3 bases; unmatched bases: 4. Per the germline V gene, CDR1 is SGHVS and CDR2 is FQNEAQ. CDR3 length equals 14 residues. CDR3 protein: CASSLRLAVYEQYF. DNA of the CDR3: TGTGCCAGCAGCTTAAGGCTAGCGGTCTACGAGCAGTACTTC.

In its sample, this clonotype was seen many times. The chain combines TRBV7-2 with TRBJ2-7, with 8 bases matching TRBD2. CDR1 and CDR2 (germline): SGHTA, FQGNSA. V dropped 4 bases and J dropped 3; count of bases not matched to a gene: 5. This CDR3 has 14 amino acids. CDR3 protein: CASSSGLGNYEQYF. Written as DNA, the CDR3 is TGTGCCAGCAGCTCGGGACTAGGGAACTACGAGCAGTACTTC. Looking up the rest from reference TRBV7-2 and TRBJ2-7 gives the full variable domain: GAGVSQSPSNKVTEKGKDVELRCDPISGHTALYWYRQSLGQGLEFLIYFQGNSAPDKSGLPSDRFSAERTGGSVSTLTIQRTQQEDSAVYLCASSSGLGNYEQYFGPGTRLTVT.

The CDR3: CSAEVGKNTEAFF. CDR3 in DNA: TGCAGTGCCGAGGTAGGCAAGAACACTGAAGCTTTCTTT. V usage is TRBV20-1 and J usage is TRBJ1-1; D gene unclear. V lost 6 bases and J 1 base, leaving 12 bases between the germline ends. The length of the CDR3 is 13 residues. CDR1 and CDR2 (germline): DFQATT, SNEGSKA (reference sequence).

This clonotype has a single count. The rearrangement joins TRBV7-9 to TRBJ2-7; D gene uncertain. Trimming cost V 3 bases and J 5 bases, with 17 bases left between them. CDR1 and CDR2 from the germline V gene are SEHNR and FQNEAQ (reference sequence). The CDR3 runs to 15 residues. The CDR3 protein is CASSLDDTVLNEQYF. The CDR3 DNA follows: TGTGCCAGCAGCTTGGACGATACAGTCCTCAACGAGCAGTACTTC.

This clonotype was detected only a few times. The chain recombines TRBV20-1 with TRBJ1-5; D remains unclear. CDR1 is DFQATT, CDR2 SNEGSKA, per germline (reference sequence). V lost 1 base, J lost 4 bases, and 11 bases lay in between. The CDR3 covers 14 residues. DNA for the CDR3: TGCAGTGCTAGAGCCCCCTCTAGGAATCAGCCCCAGCATTTT. Translating it yields CSARAPSRNQPQHF.

V gene TRBV20-1 combines with J gene TRBJ1-1; D is perhaps TRBD1 (5 bases). This CDR3 region has 15 residues. In germline, CDR1 is DFQATT, CDR2 SNEGSKA (reference sequence). Trimming stripped 6 bases from V and 3 bases from J, with 20 bases between. The CDR3 sequence: CSAGGLLNGDTEAFF. CDR3 DNA: TGCAGTGCCGGGGGACTCCTAAATGGAGACACTGAAGCTTTCTTT.

The CDR3 loop reads CASSARPEIGNQPQHF. The CDR3 DNA reads as TGTGCCAGCAGCGCCCGTCCTGAGATTGGGAATCAGCCCCAGCATTTT. The V and J genes are TRBV7-8 and TRBJ1-5; D not certain. Germline CDR1 and CDR2: SGHVS and FQNEAQ. Trimming removed 5 bases from V and 4 bases from J, with 18 bases in between. The CDR3 consists of 16 residues.

This clonotype was seen repeatedly, ten times or more. The CDR3 region has the DNA TGTGCCAGCAGTCTAGGACAGGGATCAGGCCAAGAGACCCAGTACTTC. It codes for CASSLGQGSGQETQYF. The V and J genes are TRBV28 and TRBJ2-5; 8 nucleotides line up with TRBD1. CDR1 and CDR2 (germline): MDHEN, SYDVKM. V shed 5 bases and J 1 base; nucleotides not matched to a gene: 9. The CDR3 is 16 amino acids.

Only a few counts were recorded for this clonotype. The gene calls are TRBV7-2 and TRBJ2-7; 8 bases align to TRBD2. After removal of 3 bases from V and 5 bases from J, the junction contained 6 bases not matched to a gene. Germline values: CDR1 SGHTA, CDR2 FQGNSA. CDR3 length: 14 amino acids. CDR3 protein: CASSLWAGGDEQYF. The CDR3 coding sequence is TGTGCCAGCAGCTTGTGGGCGGGAGGAGACGAGCAGTACTTC.

At least ten counts were recorded for this clonotype. The V call is TRBV2, the J call TRBJ2-5; 10 positions match TRBD2. This CDR3 has 14 residues. Germline CDR1 and CDR2: SNHLY and FYNNEI. The junction had 4 bases not matched to a gene; V was cut back by 6 bases and J by 3 bases. This CDR3 reads CASRTSGRKETQYF. For the CDR3, the DNA is TGTGCCAGCAGGACTAGCGGGCGTAAAGAGACCCAGTACTTC.

The V gene is TRBV5-4, the J gene TRBJ1-4; tentatively, D is TRBD1 (5 bases). Germline V gene data show CDR1 as SGHNT and CDR2 as YYREEE (reference sequence). Trimming cost V 2 bases and J 8 bases, with 16 bases left between them. The CDR3 consists of 15 residues. Here the CDR3 reads CASSFNEGPGEKLFF. CDR3 nucleotides: TGTGCCAGCAGCTTTAACGAGGGACCAGGGGAAAAACTGTTTTTT. The variable domain in full, with the rest retrieved from reference TRBV5-4 and TRBJ1-4, is ETGVTQSPTHLIKTRGQQVTLRCSSQSGHNTVSWYQQALGQGPQFIFQYYREEENGRGNFPPRFSGLQFPNYSSELNVNALELDDSALYLCASSFNEGPGEKLFFGSGTQLSVL.

The chain joins TRBV19 to TRBJ2-2, with 11 bases aligning to TRBD1. Germline V gene data show CDR1 as LNHDA and CDR2 as SQIVND (reference sequence). This CDR3 region has 13 residues. V gave up 7 bases and J gave up 6 bases; unmatched junction bases: 1. Here the CDR3 DNA reads TGTGCCAGTAAGGGACAGGGGGCCGGGGAGCTGTTTTTT. Protein product: CASKGQGAGELFF.

On this clonotype itself: With a much larger clone just one base away, this may be a read error. The CDR3, as DNA: TGTGCCAGCGGCCCTGGACTAGCGGGACTACAAGAGACCCAGTACTTC. Its protein product is CASGPGLAGLQETQYF. The chain recombines TRBV7-2 with TRBJ2-5; TRBD2 agrees at 12 bases. The length of the CDR3 is 16 residues. Trimming cost V 8 bases and J 2 bases; bases outside gene matches: 9. Germline CDR1 is SGHTA and CDR2 is FQGNSA.

This clonotype was seen more than once but under ten times. The rearrangement uses TRBV7-6 and TRBJ2-5, with TRBD2 identical over 8 bases. The V gene end was trimmed by 8 bases and the J gene end by 1 base; junction bases not matched to a gene: 9. The CDR3 totals 15 residues. The germline gives CDR1 SGHVS, CDR2 FNYEAQ. CDR3 in amino acids: CASAPGGGIQETQYF. CDR3 sequence (DNA): TGTGCCAGCGCCCCGGGGGGGGGAATCCAAGAGACCCAGTACTTC.

The gene calls are TRBV28 and TRBJ2-3; the D is unclear. The CDR3 consists of 11 residues. CDR1 is MDHEN and CDR2 is SYDVKM in the germline V gene. V lost 8 bases, J lost 2 bases, and 5 bases lay in between. The CDR3 nucleotides are TGTGCCAGCGGGTTCACAGATACGCAGTATTTT. Translation: CASGFTDTQYF.

This clonotype was seen many times. CDR3 amino acids: CASSSRGDPDEKLFF. CDR3 nucleotides: TGTGCCAGCAGTTCTCGGGGGGACCCGGATGAAAAACTGTTTTTT. The rearrangement links TRBV28 to TRBJ1-4, with D perhaps TRBD1 (5 bases). This CDR3 is 15 amino acids long. Trimming removed 4 bases at V and 6 bases at J, with 15 bases between. Germline V lookup: CDR1 MDHEN, CDR2 SYDVKM.

This clonotype was observed many times. The V gene is TRBV6-2 or TRBV6-3, the J gene TRBJ2-7, with D perhaps assigned TRBD1 or TRBD2 (6 bases each). Germline lookup yields CDR1 MNHEY and CDR2 SVGEGT. The CDR3 length is 13 residues. The V gene lost 4 bases and the J gene lost 7 bases, with 14 bases spanning the gap. CDR3 protein: CASSWRGSWEQYF. DNA of the CDR3: TGTGCCAGCAGTTGGAGGGGGTCGTGGGAGCAGTACTTC.

The V and J genes are TRBV12-3 or TRBV12-4 and TRBJ1-1, with D unresolved. Trimming pared 3 bases from V and 0 bases from J, leaving 8 bases between. This CDR3 is built from 14 residues. The CDR3 sequence: CASSLASLNTEAFF. The CDR3 nucleotides are TGTGCCAGCAGTTTGGCCAGTCTGAACACTGAAGCTTTCTTT.

V is TRBV29-1 and J is TRBJ1-1, with 10 bases identical to TRBD1. The V segment lost 4 bases and the J segment 2 bases; nucleotides outside the gene matches: 4. The CDR3 is made up of 14 amino acids. The germline V gene has CDR1 SQVTM and CDR2 ANQGSEA. DNA for the CDR3: TGCAGCGTTGGGACAGGGGGTGTTAACACTGAAGCTTTCTTT. This encodes CSVGTGGVNTEAFF. The full variable domain, its missing parts supplied by reference TRBV29-1 and TRBJ1-1, is SAVISQKPSRDICQRGTSLTIQCQVDSQVTMMFWYRQQPGQSLTLIATANQGSEATYESGFVIDKFPISRPNLTFSTLTVSNMSPEDSSIYLCSVGTGGVNTEAFFGQGTRLTVV.

The table lists this clonotype with a few counts. The chain recombines TRBV9 with TRBJ2-2, with no clear D. The length of the CDR3 is 17 residues. Germline values: CDR1 SGDLS, CDR2 YYNGEE. Trimming took 3 bases from V and 3 from J, leaving 18 bases between them. The CDR3 DNA follows: TGTGCCAGCAGCGAGTCCCCTCTGGACGGGTACACCGGGGAGCTGTTTTTT. It yields the protein CASSESPLDGYTGELFF. The whole variable domain, filled in from reference TRBV9 and TRBJ2-2, reads DSGVTQTPKHLITATGQRVTLRCSPRSGDLSVYWYQQSLDQGLQFLIQYYNGEERAKGNILERFSAQQFPDLHSELNLSSLELGDSALYFCASSESPLDGYTGELFFGEGSRLTVL.

This clonotype was recorded many times. One end of the junction does not line up with germline, which may come from a read error. V is TRBV5-1 and J is TRBJ2-7; D is unclear. The CDR3 is 12 residues long. Germline values: CDR1 SGHRS, CDR2 YFSETQ. CDR3: CASSLPAYEQYF. CDR3 in DNA: TGTGCCAGCAGCTTACCAGCCTACGAGCAGTACTTC. Full variable domain (rest looked up from reference TRBV5-1 and TRBJ2-7): KAGVTQTPRYLIKTRGQQVTLSCSPISGHRSVSWYQQTPGQGLQFLFEYFSETQRNKGNFPGRFSGRQFSNSRSEMNVSTLELGDSALYLCASSLPAYEQYFGPGTRLTVT.

CDR3 DNA: TGTGCCAGCAGCTTAACCTGGGGGGACAGGGCCGGGGAGCTGTTTTTT. It yields the protein CASSLTWGDRAGELFF. This chain links TRBV7-2 with TRBJ2-2, with 9 nucleotides matching TRBD1. This CDR3 region has 16 residues. The V segment lost 2 bases and the J segment 6 bases; nucleotides outside the gene matches: 7. Germline CDR1 reads SGHTA; CDR2 reads FQGNSA.

The rearrangement uses TRBV28 and TRBJ2-7; D ambiguous. The CDR3 covers 15 residues. Germline V CDR1 and CDR2: MDHEN, SYDVKM. Trimming stripped 5 bases from V and 2 bases from J, with 16 bases between. The CDR3: CASSTRPNHPYEQYF. The CDR3 nucleotides are TGTGCCAGCAGTACTCGACCCAATCATCCCTACGAGCAGTACTTC.

This chain uses TRBV5-5 with TRBJ2-4, with D uncertain. CDR1 and CDR2 (germline): SGHKS, YYEKEE (reference sequence). The CDR3 totals 16 residues. V lost 0 bases and J 6 bases, leaving 16 bases between the germline ends. The CDR3 reads CASSLVPSNFINIQYF. CDR3 nucleotide sequence: TGTGCCAGCAGCTTGGTTCCTAGTAACTTCATAAACATTCAGTACTTC.

This CDR3 reads CASSPLEGTSGRYEQYF. The CDR3 DNA is TGTGCCAGCTCACCTCTCGAGGGGACTAGCGGGAGGTACGAGCAGTACTTC. This rearrangement joins TRBV18 to TRBJ2-7; TRBD2 agrees at 15 bases. Germline trimming cut 3 bases from V and 4 bases from J; bases unmatched to any gene: 7. In germline, CDR1 is KGHSH, CDR2 LQKENI. This CDR3 comprises 17 residues.

The chain has TRBV13 and TRBJ1-1, with a weak D call TRBD1 (6 bases). Germline loops: CDR1 PRHDT, CDR2 FYEKMQ (reference sequence). The V end was cut by 4 bases, the J end by 2 bases, with 17 bases between. The CDR3 has 16 amino acids. CDR3 DNA sequence: TGTGCCAGCAGCTCGTTGGGGACAAGGGTAAACACTGAAGCTTTCTTT. Its translation: CASSSLGTRVNTEAFF.

The genes are TRBV5-1 and TRBJ2-5, with D hard to call. The CDR3 covers 14 residues. CDR1 and CDR2 from the germline V gene are SGHRS and YFSETQ. The V and J ends lost 0 bases and 1 base respectively, with 7 bases between them. Here the CDR3 DNA reads TGCGCCAGCAGCTTGGAAATAATCCAAGAGACCCAGTACTTC. Translation: CASSLEIIQETQYF.

The chain recombines TRBV4-3 with TRBJ2-2, with D possibly being TRBD2 (5 bases). Germline loops: CDR1 LGHNA, CDR2 YSLEER. V was pared by 1 base and J by 6 bases, with 9 bases between. The CDR3 extends over 14 amino acids. CDR3 DNA sequence: TGCGCCAGCAGCCAAGTCCGGGGTGCCGGGGAGCTGTTTTTT. Translated, it gives CASSQVRGAGELFF.